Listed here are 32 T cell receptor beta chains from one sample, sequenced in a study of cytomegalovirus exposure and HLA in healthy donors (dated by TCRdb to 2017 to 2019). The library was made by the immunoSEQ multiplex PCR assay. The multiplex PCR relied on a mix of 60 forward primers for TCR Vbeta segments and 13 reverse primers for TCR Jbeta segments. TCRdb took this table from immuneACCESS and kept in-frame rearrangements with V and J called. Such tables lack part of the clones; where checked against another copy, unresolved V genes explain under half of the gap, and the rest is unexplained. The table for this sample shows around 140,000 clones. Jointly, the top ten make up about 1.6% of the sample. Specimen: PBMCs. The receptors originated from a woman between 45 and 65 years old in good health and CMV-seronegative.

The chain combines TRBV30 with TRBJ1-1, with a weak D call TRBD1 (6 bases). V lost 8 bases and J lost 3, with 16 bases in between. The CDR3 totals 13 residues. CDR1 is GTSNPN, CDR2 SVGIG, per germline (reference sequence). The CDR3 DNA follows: TGTGCCGAAAACAGGGTTTTGGACACTGAAGCTTTCTTT. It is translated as CAENRVLDTEAFF.

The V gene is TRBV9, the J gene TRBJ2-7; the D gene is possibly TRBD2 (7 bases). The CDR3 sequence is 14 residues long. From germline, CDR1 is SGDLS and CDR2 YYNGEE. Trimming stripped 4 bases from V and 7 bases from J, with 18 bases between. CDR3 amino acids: CASSTSDRAGEQYF. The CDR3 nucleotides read TGTGCCAGCAGCACCTCGGACAGAGCGGGGGAGCAGTACTTC.

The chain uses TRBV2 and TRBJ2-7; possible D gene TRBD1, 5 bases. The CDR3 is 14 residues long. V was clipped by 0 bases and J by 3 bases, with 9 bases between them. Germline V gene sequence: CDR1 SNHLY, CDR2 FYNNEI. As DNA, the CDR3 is TGTGCCAGCAGTGAAGCGCGCGACAGCTACGAGCAGTACTTC. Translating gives CASSEARDSYEQYF.

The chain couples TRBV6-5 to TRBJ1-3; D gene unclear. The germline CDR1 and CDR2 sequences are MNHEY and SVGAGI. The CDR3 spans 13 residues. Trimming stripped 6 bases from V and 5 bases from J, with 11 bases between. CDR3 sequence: CASSQMARNTIYF. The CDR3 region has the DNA TGTGCCAGCAGCCAAATGGCCCGAAACACCATATATTTT.

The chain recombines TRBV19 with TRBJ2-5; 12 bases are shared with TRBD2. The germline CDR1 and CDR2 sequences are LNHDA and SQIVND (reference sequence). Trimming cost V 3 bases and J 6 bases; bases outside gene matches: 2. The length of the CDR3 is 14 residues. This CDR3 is CASSMTSGGQTQYF. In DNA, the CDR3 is TGTGCCAGTAGTATGACTAGCGGGGGACAGACCCAGTACTTC.

The CDR3 DNA reads TGTGCCAGCAGTTTGGTGGCTAGCGGGAGGCCGGGGGAGACCCAGTACTTC. It codes for CASSLVASGRPGETQYF. V usage is TRBV28 and J usage is TRBJ2-5, with 11 bases aligning to TRBD2. V shed 3 bases and J 5 bases; nucleotides not matched to a gene: 11. Germline CDR1 is MDHEN and CDR2 is SYDVKM. This CDR3 spans 17 amino acids.

CDR3 nucleotides: TGTGCCAGCAGCCTAAGATCACGACTAGCGGGAGGGCATGAGCAGTTCTTC. Its protein product is CASSLRSRLAGGHEQFF. The chain recombines TRBV7-2 with TRBJ2-1; TRBD2 agrees at 14 bases. CDR1 SGHTA and CDR2 FQGNSA come from the germline V gene. J gave up 8 bases and V 5 bases, and 11 bases lay outside the gene matches. This CDR3 is built from 17 residues.

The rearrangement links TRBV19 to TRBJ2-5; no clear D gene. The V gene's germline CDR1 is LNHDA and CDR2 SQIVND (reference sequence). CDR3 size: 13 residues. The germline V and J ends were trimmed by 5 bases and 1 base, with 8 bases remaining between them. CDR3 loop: CASSPTSQETQYF. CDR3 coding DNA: TGTGCCAGTAGTCCGACATCCCAAGAGACCCAGTACTTC. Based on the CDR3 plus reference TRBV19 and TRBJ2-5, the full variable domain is DGGITQSPKYLFRKEGQNVTLSCEQNLNHDAMYWYRQDPGQGLRLIYYSQIVNDFQKGDIAEGYSVSREKKESFPLTVTSAQKNPTAFYLCASSPTSQETQYFGPGTRLLVL.

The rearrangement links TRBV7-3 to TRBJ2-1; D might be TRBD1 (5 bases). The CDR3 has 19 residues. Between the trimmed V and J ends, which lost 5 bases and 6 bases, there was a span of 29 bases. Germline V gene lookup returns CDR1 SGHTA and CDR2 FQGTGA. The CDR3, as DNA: TGTGCCAGCAGCACTATTTCAAAATGGACACCCGGGCAAGGCAATGAGCAGTTCTTC. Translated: CASSTISKWTPGQGNEQFF.

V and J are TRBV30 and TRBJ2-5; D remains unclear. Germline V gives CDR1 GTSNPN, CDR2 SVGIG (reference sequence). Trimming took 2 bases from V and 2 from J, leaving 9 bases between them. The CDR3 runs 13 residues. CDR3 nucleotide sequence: TGTGCCTGGAGTATGGGCATACAAGAGACCCAGTACTTC. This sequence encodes CAWSMGIQETQYF.

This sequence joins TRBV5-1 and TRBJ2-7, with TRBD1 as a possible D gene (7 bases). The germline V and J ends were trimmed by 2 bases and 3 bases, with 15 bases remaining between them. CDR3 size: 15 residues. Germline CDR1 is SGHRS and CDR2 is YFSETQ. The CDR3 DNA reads TGCGCCAGCAGCTTTGGTCAGGGGGGAATCTACGAGCAGTACTTC. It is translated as CASSFGQGGIYEQYF.

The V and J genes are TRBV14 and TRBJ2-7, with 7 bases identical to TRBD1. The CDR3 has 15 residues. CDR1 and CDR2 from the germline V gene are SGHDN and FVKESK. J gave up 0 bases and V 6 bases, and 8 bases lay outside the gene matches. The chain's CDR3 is CASSRDRVSSYEQYF. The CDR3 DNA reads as TGTGCCAGCAGTCGCGACAGGGTTAGCTCCTACGAGCAGTACTTC.

The CDR3 nucleotides read TGTGCCAGCAGCCCACTCCTAGGGGATCAAGAGACCCAGTACTTC. Translation gives CASSPLLGDQETQYF. The gene calls are TRBV9 and TRBJ2-5, with D possibly TRBD1 on 5 matching bases. This CDR3 has 15 residues. V shed 4 bases and J shed 2 bases, with 15 bases lying between them. Germline V gene sequence: CDR1 SGDLS, CDR2 YYNGEE.

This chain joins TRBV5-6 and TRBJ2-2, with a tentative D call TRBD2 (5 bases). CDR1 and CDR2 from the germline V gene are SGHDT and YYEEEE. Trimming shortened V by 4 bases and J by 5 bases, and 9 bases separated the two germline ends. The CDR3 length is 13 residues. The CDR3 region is CASSRWETGELFF. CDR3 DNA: TGTGCCAGCAGCCGGTGGGAGACCGGGGAGCTGTTTTTT.

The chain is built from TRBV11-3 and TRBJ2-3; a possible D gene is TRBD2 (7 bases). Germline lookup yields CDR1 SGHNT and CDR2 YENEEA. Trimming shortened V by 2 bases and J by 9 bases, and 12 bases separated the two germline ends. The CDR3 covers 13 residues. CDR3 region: CASSLTGGPTQYF. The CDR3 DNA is TGTGCCAGCAGCTTAACCGGGGGGCCCACGCAGTATTTT. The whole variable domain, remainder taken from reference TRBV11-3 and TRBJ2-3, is EAGVVQSPRYKIIEKKQPVAFWCNPISGHNTLYWYLQNLGQGPELLIRYENEEAVDDSQLPKDRFSAERLKGVDSTLKIQPAELGDSAVYLCASSLTGGPTQYFGPGTRLTVL.

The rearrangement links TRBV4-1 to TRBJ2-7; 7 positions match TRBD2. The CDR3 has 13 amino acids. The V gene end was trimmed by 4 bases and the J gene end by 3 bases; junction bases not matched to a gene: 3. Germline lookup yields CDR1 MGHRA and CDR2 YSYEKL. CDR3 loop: CASSPGTNYEQYF. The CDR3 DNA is TGCGCCAGCAGCCCCGGGACTAACTACGAGCAGTACTTC.

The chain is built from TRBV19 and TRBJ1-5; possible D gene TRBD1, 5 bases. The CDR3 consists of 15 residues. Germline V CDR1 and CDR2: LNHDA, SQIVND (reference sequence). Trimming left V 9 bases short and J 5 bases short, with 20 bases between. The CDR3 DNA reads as TGTGCCAGCCGAATGCGCGGGACGGGAGATCAGCCCCAGCATTTT. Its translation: CASRMRGTGDQPQHF.

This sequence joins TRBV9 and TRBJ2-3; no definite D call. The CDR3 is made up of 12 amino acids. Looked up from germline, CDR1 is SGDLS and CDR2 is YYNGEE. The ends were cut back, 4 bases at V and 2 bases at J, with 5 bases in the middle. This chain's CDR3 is CASSPNTDTQYF. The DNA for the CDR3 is TGTGCCAGCAGCCCCAACACAGATACGCAGTATTTT.

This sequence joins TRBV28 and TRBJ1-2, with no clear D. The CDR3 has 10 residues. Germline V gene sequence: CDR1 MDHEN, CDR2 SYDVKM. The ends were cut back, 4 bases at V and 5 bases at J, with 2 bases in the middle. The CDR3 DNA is TGTGCCAGCAGTTCATATGGCTACACCTTC. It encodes CASSSYGYTF.

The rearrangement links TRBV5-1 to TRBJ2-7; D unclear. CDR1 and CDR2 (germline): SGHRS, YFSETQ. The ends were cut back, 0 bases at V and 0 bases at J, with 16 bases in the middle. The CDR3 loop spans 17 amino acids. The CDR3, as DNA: TGCGCCAGCAGCTTGGACCCAATGGCGGCTAACTCCTACGAGCAGTACTTC. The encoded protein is CASSLDPMAANSYEQYF.

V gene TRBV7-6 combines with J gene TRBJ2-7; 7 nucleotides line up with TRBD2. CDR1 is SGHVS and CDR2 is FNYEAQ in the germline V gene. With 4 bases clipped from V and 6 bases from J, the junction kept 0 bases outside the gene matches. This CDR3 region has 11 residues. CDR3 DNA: TGTGCCAGCAGCTCGGGGGGCGAGCAGTACTTC. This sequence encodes CASSSGGEQYF.

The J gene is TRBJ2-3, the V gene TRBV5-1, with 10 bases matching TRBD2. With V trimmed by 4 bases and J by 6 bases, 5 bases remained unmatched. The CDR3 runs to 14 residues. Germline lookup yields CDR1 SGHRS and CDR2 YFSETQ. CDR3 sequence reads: CASSIKRGGDTQYF. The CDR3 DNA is TGCGCCAGCAGCATCAAGCGGGGGGGGGATACGCAGTATTTT.

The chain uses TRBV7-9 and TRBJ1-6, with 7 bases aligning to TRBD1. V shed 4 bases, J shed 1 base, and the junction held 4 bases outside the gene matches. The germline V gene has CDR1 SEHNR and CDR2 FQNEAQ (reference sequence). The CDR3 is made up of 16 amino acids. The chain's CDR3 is CASSSQGNSYNSPLHF. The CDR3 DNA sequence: TGTGCCAGCAGCTCACAGGGGAATTCCTATAATTCACCCCTCCACTTT.

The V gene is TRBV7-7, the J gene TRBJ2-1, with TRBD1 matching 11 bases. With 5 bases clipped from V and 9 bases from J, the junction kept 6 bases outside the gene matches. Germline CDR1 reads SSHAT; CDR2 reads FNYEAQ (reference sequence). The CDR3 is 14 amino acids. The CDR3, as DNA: TGTGCCAGCAGCCCCGGGACAGGGGGGGTTGAGCAGTTCTTC. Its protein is CASSPGTGGVEQFF.

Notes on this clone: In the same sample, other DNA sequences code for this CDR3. CDR3 region: CASSPRTSGGEETQYF. The CDR3 nucleotides read TGCGCCAGCAGCCCCCGGACTAGCGGGGGGGAAGAGACCCAGTACTTC. The gene calls are TRBV5-1 and TRBJ2-5; 15 nucleotides align to TRBD2. CDR1 and CDR2 from the germline V gene are SGHRS and YFSETQ. The CDR3 contains 16 residues. Losses at the gene ends were 4 bases for V and 3 bases for J; bases not matched to a gene: 4.

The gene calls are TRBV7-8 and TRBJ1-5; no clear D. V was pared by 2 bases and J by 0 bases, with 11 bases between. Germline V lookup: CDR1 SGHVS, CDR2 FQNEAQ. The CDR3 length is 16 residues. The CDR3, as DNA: TGTGCCAGCAGCTTAAGCGCGGGAATTAGCAATCAGCCCCAGCATTTT. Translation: CASSLSAGISNQPQHF.

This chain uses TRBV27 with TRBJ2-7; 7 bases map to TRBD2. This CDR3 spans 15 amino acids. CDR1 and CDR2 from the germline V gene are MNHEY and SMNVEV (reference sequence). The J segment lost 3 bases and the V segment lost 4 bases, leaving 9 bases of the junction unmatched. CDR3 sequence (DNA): TGTGCCAGCAGTTGGGAGGGGAAGGGGTACTACGAGCAGTACTTC. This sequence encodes CASSWEGKGYYEQYF.

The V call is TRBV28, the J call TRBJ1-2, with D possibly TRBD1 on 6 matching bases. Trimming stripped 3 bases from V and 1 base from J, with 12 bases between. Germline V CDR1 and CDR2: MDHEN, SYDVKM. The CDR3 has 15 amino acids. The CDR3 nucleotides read TGTGCCAGCAGTTTTGGGGGCAGAAATAACTATGGCTACACCTTC. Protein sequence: CASSFGGRNNYGYTF.

The CDR3 spells CASSQGDKTLGETQYF. The CDR3 bases are TGCGCCAGCAGCCAAGGGGACAAAACCCTGGGGGAGACCCAGTACTTC. The chain employs TRBV4-3 and TRBJ2-5; possibly TRBD1 for D (6 bases). The CDR3 is 16 amino acids. V lost 1 base, J lost 5 bases, and 17 bases lay in between. Germline CDR1 and CDR2: LGHNA and YSLEER.

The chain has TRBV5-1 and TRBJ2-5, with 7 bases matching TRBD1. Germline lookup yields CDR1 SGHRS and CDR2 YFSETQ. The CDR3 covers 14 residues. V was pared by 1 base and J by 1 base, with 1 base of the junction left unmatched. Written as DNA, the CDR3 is TGCGCCAGCAGCTTGAGGGGGCCCCAAGAGACCCAGTACTTC. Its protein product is CASSLRGPQETQYF.

CDR3 in amino acids: CASSPTVDPGMGEQYF. DNA for the CDR3: TGTGCCAGCTCACCGACTGTAGACCCCGGGATGGGAGAGCAGTACTTC. The chain joins TRBV18 to TRBJ2-7; TRBD2 is a possible D gene (5 bases). The germline V gene has CDR1 KGHSH and CDR2 LQKENI. V lost 3 bases to trimming and J lost 7 bases, with 22 bases between them. The length of the CDR3 is 16 residues.

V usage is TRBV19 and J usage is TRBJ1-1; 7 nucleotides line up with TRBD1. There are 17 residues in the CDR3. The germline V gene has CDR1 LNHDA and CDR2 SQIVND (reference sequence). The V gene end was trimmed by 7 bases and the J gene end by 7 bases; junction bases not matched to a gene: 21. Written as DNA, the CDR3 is TGTGCCAGTACGGATTTTAGGACAGGTGGTAGTGGGGATGAAGCTTTCTTT. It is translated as CASTDFRTGGSGDEAFF. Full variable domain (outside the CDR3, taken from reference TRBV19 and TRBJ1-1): DGGITQSPKYLFRKEGQNVTLSCEQNLNHDAMYWYRQDPGQGLRLIYYSQIVNDFQKGDIAEGYSVSREKKESFPLTVTSAQKNPTAFYLCASTDFRTGGSGDEAFFGQGTRLTVV.